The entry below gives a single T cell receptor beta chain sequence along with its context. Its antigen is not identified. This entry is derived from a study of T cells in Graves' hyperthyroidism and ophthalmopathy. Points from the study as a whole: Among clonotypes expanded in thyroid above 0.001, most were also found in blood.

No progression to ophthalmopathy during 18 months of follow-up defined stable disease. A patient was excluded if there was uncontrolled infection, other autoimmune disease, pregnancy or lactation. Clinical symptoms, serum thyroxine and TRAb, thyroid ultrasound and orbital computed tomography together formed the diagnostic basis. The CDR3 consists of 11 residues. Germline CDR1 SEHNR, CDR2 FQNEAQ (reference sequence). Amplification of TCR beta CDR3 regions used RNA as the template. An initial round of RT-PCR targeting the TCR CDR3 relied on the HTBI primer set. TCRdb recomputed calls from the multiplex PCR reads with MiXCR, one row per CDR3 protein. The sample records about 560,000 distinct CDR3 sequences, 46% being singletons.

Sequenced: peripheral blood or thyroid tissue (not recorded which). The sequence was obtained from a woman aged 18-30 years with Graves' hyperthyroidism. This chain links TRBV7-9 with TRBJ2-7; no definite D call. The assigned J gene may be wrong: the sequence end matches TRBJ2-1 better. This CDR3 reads CASSLAVEQFF. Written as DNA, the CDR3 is TGTGCCAGCAGCTTAGCGGTTGAGCAGTTCTTC.